The next 5 T cell receptor beta chains were all read from a single sample in a study of CD8 T cells in Susac syndrome. Random hexamers served to reverse transcribe roughly 0.45 to 1 ug RNA. TCRdb re-derived calls from the immunoSEQ multiplex PCR reads in MiXCR, one entry per CDR3 protein. The sample includes about 200,000 distinct CDR3 sequences, approximately 95% seen only once; the top ten take around 0.082%. The sequencing input was CD4+ T cells from PBMCs. The receptor set was obtained from a human donor with multiple sclerosis.

This clonotype has only one observation. The chain joins TRBV2 to TRBJ1-1, with unresolved D. The V and J ends lost 8 bases and 0 bases respectively, with 4 bases between them. The CDR3 is made up of 11 amino acids. Germline CDR1 SNHLY, CDR2 FYNNEI. In nucleotides, the CDR3 is TGTGCCAGCGAACTGAACACTGAAGCTTTCTTT. This sequence encodes CASELNTEAFF.

V is TRBV12-3 or TRBV12-4 and J is TRBJ2-5; D possibly corresponds to TRBD1 (5 bases). V was clipped by 0 bases and J by 4 bases, with 18 bases between them. The CDR3 runs to 17 residues. CDR3 DNA sequence: TGTGCCAGCAGTTTAGCGCTGAGGTCAGGGATTTTAGAGACCCAGTACTTC. The encoded protein is CASSLALRSGILETQYF.

The chain uses TRBV29-1 and TRBJ1-1, with D unclear. The V end was cut by 3 bases, the J end by 4 bases, with 12 bases between. Germline assignment: CDR1 SQVTM and CDR2 ANQGSEA. The CDR3 totals 13 residues. The CDR3 coding sequence is TGCAGCGTTGACGTCGCAGGAGGCACTGAAGCTTTCTTT. It yields the protein CSVDVAGGTEAFF.

The chain employs TRBV5-1 and TRBJ1-6, with TRBD1 matching over 9 bases. The CDR3 consists of 15 residues. In germline, CDR1 is SGHRS, CDR2 YFSETQ. The V and J ends lost 6 bases and 7 bases, in that order; junction bases with no gene match: 8. This chain's CDR3 is CASNPGQGQNSPLHF. DNA for the CDR3: TGCGCCAGCAACCCGGGACAGGGACAGAATTCACCCCTCCACTTT.

This rearrangement joins TRBV27 to TRBJ1-4, with a possible D match to TRBD1 (6 bases). Germline CDR1 and CDR2: MNHEY and SMNVEV (reference sequence). V shed 4 bases and J shed 5 bases, with 11 bases lying between them. CDR3 length: 14 residues. The CDR3 coding sequence is TGTGCCAGCAGTTCTCGGACAGAGAATGAAAAACTGTTTTTT. It yields the protein CASSSRTENEKLFF. Together with reference TRBV27 and TRBJ1-4, the CDR3 gives the full variable domain: EAQVTQNPRYLITVTGKKLTVTCSQNMNHEYMSWYRQDPGLGLRQIYYSMNVEVTDKGDVPEGYKVSRKEKRNFPLILESPSPNQTSLYFCASSSRTENEKLFFGSGTQLSVL.